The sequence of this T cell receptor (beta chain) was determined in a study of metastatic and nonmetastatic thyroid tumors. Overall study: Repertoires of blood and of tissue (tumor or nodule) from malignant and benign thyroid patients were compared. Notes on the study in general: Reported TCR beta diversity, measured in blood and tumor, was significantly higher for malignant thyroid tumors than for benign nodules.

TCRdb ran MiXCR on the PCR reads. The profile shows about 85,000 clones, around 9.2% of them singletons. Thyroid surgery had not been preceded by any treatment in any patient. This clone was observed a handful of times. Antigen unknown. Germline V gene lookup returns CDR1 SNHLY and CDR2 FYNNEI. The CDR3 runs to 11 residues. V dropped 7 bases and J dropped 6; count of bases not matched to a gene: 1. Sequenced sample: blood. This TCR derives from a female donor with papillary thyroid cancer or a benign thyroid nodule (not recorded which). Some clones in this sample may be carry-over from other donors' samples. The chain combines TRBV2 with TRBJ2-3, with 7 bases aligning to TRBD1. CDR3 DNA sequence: TGTGCCAGCAAGGGGGCGGATACGCAGTATTTT. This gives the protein CASKGADTQYF.